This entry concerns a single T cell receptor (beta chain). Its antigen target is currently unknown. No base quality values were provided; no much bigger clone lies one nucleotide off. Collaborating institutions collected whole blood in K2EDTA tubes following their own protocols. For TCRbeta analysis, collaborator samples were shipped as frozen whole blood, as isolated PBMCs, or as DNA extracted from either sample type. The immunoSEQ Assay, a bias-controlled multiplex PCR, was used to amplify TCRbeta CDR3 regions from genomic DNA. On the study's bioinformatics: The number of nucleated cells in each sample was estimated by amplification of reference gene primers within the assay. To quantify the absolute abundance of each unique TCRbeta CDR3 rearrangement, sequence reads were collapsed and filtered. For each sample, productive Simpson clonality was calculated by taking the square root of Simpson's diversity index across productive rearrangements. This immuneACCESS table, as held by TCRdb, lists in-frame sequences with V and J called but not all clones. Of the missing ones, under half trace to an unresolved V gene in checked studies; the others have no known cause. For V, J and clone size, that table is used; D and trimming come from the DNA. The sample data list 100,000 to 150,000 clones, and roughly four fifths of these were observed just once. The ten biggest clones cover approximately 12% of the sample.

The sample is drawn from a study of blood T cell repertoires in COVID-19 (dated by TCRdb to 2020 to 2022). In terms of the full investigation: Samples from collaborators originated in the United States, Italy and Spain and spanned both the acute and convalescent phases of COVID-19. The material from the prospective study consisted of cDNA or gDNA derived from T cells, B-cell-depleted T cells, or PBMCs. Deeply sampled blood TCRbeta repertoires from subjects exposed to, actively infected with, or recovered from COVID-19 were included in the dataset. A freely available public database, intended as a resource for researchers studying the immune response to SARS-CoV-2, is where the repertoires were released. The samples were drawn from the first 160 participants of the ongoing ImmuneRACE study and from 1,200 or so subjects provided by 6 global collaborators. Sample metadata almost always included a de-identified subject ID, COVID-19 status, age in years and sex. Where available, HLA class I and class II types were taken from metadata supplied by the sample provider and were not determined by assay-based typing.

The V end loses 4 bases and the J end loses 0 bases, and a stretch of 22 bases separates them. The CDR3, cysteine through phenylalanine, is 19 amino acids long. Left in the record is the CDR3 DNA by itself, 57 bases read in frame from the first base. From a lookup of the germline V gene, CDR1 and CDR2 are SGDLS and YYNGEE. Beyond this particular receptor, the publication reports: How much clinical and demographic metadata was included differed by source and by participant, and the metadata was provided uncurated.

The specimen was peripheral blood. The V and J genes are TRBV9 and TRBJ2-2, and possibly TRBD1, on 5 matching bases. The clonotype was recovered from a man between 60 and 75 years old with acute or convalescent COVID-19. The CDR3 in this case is CASSPFRGAAQSNTGELFF. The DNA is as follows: TGTGCCAGCAGCCCCTTCCGTGGGGCAGCCCAGTCGAACACCGGGGAGCTGTTTTTT.